The source of this TCR beta chain is a study of T-cell memory formation after mild COVID-19. General observations from the study: Whether second-wave clones peaking at day 37 were SARS-CoV-2 specific went unconfirmed. Chiefly within CM and EM were the contracting CD4+ clones; CD8+ ones were within EMRA. Later expanders leaned CD4+, whereas clones that contracted between day 15 and 85 were balanced CD4/CD8.

5'RACE with constant-segment primers built TCRalpha and TCRbeta cDNA libraries with UMIs. TCRdb ran MiXCR on the 5' RACE reads and lists one entry per CDR3 protein. The sample shows around 260,000 distinct CDR3 sequences, 15% to 20% of them seen only once. Comments on this clonotype: Its specificity is unknown.

The source is a man aged 18 to 30 who had mild COVID-19 (a few samples of this study predate the infection). Cell type and time point are not known. The sequenced material came from PBMCs or a T cell subset sorted from them (not recorded which).

The CDR3 nucleotides read TGTGCCAGCAGTTGGGACAGGGGGCACAATGAGCAGTTCTTC. Amino acids: CASSWDRGHNEQFF. This rearrangement joins TRBV2 to TRBJ2-1, with 12 bases that match TRBD1. The CDR3 extends over 14 amino acids. Trimming cost V 5 bases and J 5 bases; bases outside gene matches: 1. Germline V gene data show CDR1 as SNHLY and CDR2 as FYNNEI.